This T cell receptor beta chain appears in the sequencing data of a study of tumor-infiltrating lymphocytes in primary liver carcinoma. Study at large: Primary liver carcinoma, confirmed by histopathology, was surgically resected. Findings and limits, study-wide: Each sample was bulk and unsorted; consequently, CD4+ and CD8+ repertoires were not compared.

The blood RNA (from unsorted whole blood) was obtained, and germline DNA was also extracted. Preoperatively, peripheral blood was drawn, roughly 3.8 milliliters in total. In this sample, this clonotype turned up a few times. Its antigen is still unknown. Germline assignment: CDR1 SGHNT and CDR2 YYREEE (reference sequence). The ends were cut back, 1 base at V and 8 bases at J, with 4 bases in the middle. The CDR3 loop spans 11 amino acids. Synthesis of TCR beta cDNA was carried out from 500 ng total RNA with a constant-region primer. Generation of the TCR beta libraries relied on three nested multiplex PCR rounds using slightly modified ARM-PCR. TRBV1-TRBV30 forward primers paired with a C-beta reverse primer drove the first two PCR rounds, about 10 cycles each. Each CDR3 protein gets one entry after TCRdb re-called the multiplex PCR reads with MiXCR. This sample carries 180,000 or so distinct CDR3 sequences, about 55% of them seen once, and the ten largest clones take around three quarters.

The V gene is TRBV5-4, the J gene TRBJ2-1, with no clear D. This clonotype was obtained from a man aged 35 to 55 with primary liver carcinoma and hepatitis B virus infection. Sequencing was done on a sample of peripheral blood. The CDR3 spells CASSLWHEQFF. The CDR3 nucleotides are TGTGCCAGCAGCTTGTGGCATGAGCAGTTCTTC.